These 31 T cell receptor beta chains originate from one sample sequenced in a study of cytomegalovirus exposure and HLA in healthy donors. It was with 60 Vbeta and 13 Jbeta primers that the PCR ran. Libraries were prepared by immunoSEQ multiplex PCR; TCRdb keeps only in-frame clonotypes and omits some of them. In the table there are 70,000 to 95,000 clones, 76% of which are singletons. What was sequenced was PBMCs. These receptors all come from a man aged 25 to 40 in good health and CMV-seropositive.

The chain has TRBV7-2 and TRBJ2-2; no definite D call. The germline V gene has CDR1 SGHTA and CDR2 FQGNSA. Trimming left V 1 base short and J 4 bases short, with 7 bases between. The length of the CDR3 is 14 residues. CDR3 region: CASSLEAVTGELFF. The CDR3 DNA is TGTGCCAGCAGCTTAGAGGCGGTCACCGGGGAGCTGTTTTTT.

This sequence joins TRBV7-8 and TRBJ2-7; D unclear. The length of the CDR3 is 13 residues. Germline values: CDR1 SGHVS, CDR2 FQNEAQ. V was trimmed by 1 base and J by 4 bases, leaving 8 bases between them. CDR3 sequence: CASSLETVYEQYV. The CDR3 DNA reads as TGTGCCAGCAGCTTAGAAACAGTGTACGAGCAGTACGTC.

This clone was seen more than once but under ten times. The chain's CDR3 is CASSLDLAGGLTYEQYF. The CDR3 coding sequence is TGTGCCAGCAGCTTAGATCTAGCGGGAGGCCTTACCTACGAGCAGTACTTC. The chain employs TRBV7-6 and TRBJ2-7; 11 bases match TRBD2. J was trimmed by 2 bases and V by 1 base; bases with no gene match: 7. Germline lookup yields CDR1 SGHVS and CDR2 FNYEAQ. The CDR3 contains 17 residues.

The gene calls are TRBV6-5 and TRBJ1-2; no clear D gene. Per germline, CDR1 MNHEY and CDR2 SVGAGI. This CDR3 is built from 16 residues. Trimming cost V 2 bases and J 0 bases, with 13 bases left between them. The CDR3 nucleotides are TGTGCCAGCAGTTACGGGCAGGTCGCAGCTAACTATGGCTACACCTTC. Protein product: CASSYGQVAANYGYTF.

The chain combines TRBV28 with TRBJ2-7; D gene ambiguous. The CDR3 loop spans 10 amino acids. Trimming pared 8 bases from V and 4 bases from J, leaving 6 bases between. Germline V gene sequence: CDR1 MDHEN, CDR2 SYDVKM. Here the CDR3 DNA reads TGTGCCAGCTCTCGTTACGAGCAGTACTTC. The encoded protein is CASSRYEQYF.

The V gene is TRBV2, the J gene TRBJ2-1; 12 positions match TRBD2. Germline CDR1 reads SNHLY; CDR2 reads FYNNEI. The CDR3 is 19 amino acids. Trimming took 6 bases from V and 6 from J; bases not matched to a gene: 18. The chain's CDR3 is CASRRRASGGALPSNEQFF. Here the CDR3 DNA reads TGTGCCAGCAGAAGACGGGCTAGCGGGGGGGCACTGCCCTCCAATGAGCAGTTCTTC.

This clone was seen a handful of times. J is TRBJ2-3 and V is TRBV7-3; 7 bases are shared with TRBD2. V dropped 1 base and J dropped 4; count of bases not matched to a gene: 2. Germline V gives CDR1 SGHTA, CDR2 FQGTGA. The CDR3 totals 14 residues. The CDR3 coding sequence is TGTGCCAGCAGCTTAAGCGGGGGTTCAGATACGCAGTATTTT. It translates to CASSLSGGSDTQYF.

This chain joins TRBV7-2 and TRBJ2-1, with 9 bases matching TRBD2. With 10 bases clipped from V and 8 bases from J, the junction kept 6 bases outside the gene matches. The germline gives CDR1 SGHTA, CDR2 FQGNSA. The CDR3 has 12 amino acids. CDR3 region: CATAGTSYEQFF. CDR3 nucleotides: TGTGCCACCGCTGGGACTAGCTATGAGCAGTTCTTC.

This clone was picked up a small number of times. This rearrangement joins TRBV11-2 to TRBJ2-1; tentatively, D is TRBD2 (6 bases). Germline values: CDR1 SGHAT, CDR2 FQNNGV. The V gene lost 1 base and the J gene lost 0 bases, with 7 bases spanning the gap. The CDR3 spans 15 residues. The CDR3 spells CASSLAGSSYNEQFF. The CDR3 DNA follows: TGTGCCAGCAGCTTAGCCGGGAGCTCCTACAATGAGCAGTTCTTC.

This chain joins TRBV7-9 and TRBJ2-3, with 14 positions matching TRBD2. Per germline, CDR1 SEHNR and CDR2 FQNEAQ (reference sequence). Trimming took 5 bases from V and 6 from J; bases not matched to a gene: 10. The CDR3 consists of 17 residues. The CDR3 sequence: CASSRTTTSGGEDTQYF. The CDR3 DNA reads TGTGCCAGCAGCCGTACGACGACTAGCGGGGGGGAGGATACGCAGTATTTT.

The table lists this clone with a count of one. This chain links TRBV13 with TRBJ2-1; TRBD2 agrees at 10 bases. Germline V gene data show CDR1 as PRHDT and CDR2 as FYEKMQ (reference sequence). CDR3 length: 17 amino acids. J gave up 7 bases and V 1 base, and 10 bases lay outside the gene matches. The DNA for the CDR3 is TGTGCCAGCAGCTTAGACCCCCTAGCGGGAGCTTGGAATGAGCAGTTCTTC. It yields the protein CASSLDPLAGAWNEQFF.

The gene calls are TRBV10-3 and TRBJ2-2; 9 nucleotides align to TRBD1. J gave up 1 base and V 4 bases, and 4 bases lay outside the gene matches. In germline, CDR1 is ENHRY, CDR2 SYGVKD. The CDR3 is made up of 16 amino acids. CDR3 sequence reads: CAISGGTGKNTGELFF. The CDR3, as DNA: TGTGCCATCAGTGGTGGGACAGGGAAGAACACCGGGGAGCTGTTTTTT.

This clone was detected a few times. The V gene is TRBV28, the J gene TRBJ2-2; D ambiguous. The CDR3 has 15 amino acids. Looked up from germline, CDR1 is MDHEN and CDR2 is SYDVKM. Trimming removed 5 bases at V and 4 bases at J, with 14 bases between. The CDR3 region is CASSPRHIFTGELFF. The CDR3, as DNA: TGTGCCAGCAGTCCCCGACACATCTTCACCGGGGAGCTGTTTTTT.

V usage is TRBV19 and J usage is TRBJ2-7; D is undetermined. Trimming pared 5 bases from V and 2 bases from J, leaving 19 bases between. Germline V gene data show CDR1 as LNHDA and CDR2 as SQIVND (reference sequence). The CDR3 contains 16 residues. The CDR3 reads CASSPSAHPGPYEQYV. The CDR3 DNA reads TGTGCCAGTAGTCCCTCGGCCCACCCGGGTCCCTACGAGCAGTACGTC.

The chain couples TRBV4-1 to TRBJ2-1, with TRBD2 as a possible D gene (6 bases). This CDR3 region has 15 residues. V lost 1 base to trimming and J lost 4 bases, with 11 bases between them. Germline CDR1 and CDR2: MGHRA and YSYEKL. The CDR3 protein is CASSQAAGPYNEQFF. Here the CDR3 DNA reads TGCGCCAGCAGCCAAGCAGCGGGCCCGTACAATGAGCAGTTCTTC.

This clone was detected only once. The chain carries TRBV6-1 and TRBJ2-7; TRBD1 aligns across 8 bases. The CDR3 is made up of 13 amino acids. V shed 6 bases, J shed 5 bases, and the junction held 6 bases outside the gene matches. Germline V lookup: CDR1 MNHNS, CDR2 SASEGT. CDR3 loop: CASRGQGAHEQYV. The DNA for the CDR3 is TGTGCCAGCAGGGGGCAGGGGGCCCACGAGCAGTACGTC.

The V call is TRBV5-4, the J call TRBJ2-7; 10 bases agree with TRBD2. The CDR3 loop spans 17 amino acids. Germline V gives CDR1 SGHNT, CDR2 YYREEE (reference sequence). Losses at the gene ends were 0 bases for V and 4 bases for J; bases not matched to a gene: 10. CDR3 protein: CASSLAGLAGAVYEQYF. In DNA form, the CDR3 reads TGTGCCAGCAGCTTGGCCGGGCTAGCGGGAGCAGTGTACGAGCAGTACTTC.

V and J are TRBV6-1 and TRBJ1-1, with D maybe TRBD1 (6 bases). Deletions cut 11 bases from V and 6 bases from J, with 19 bases between. Per the germline V gene, CDR1 is MNHNS and CDR2 is SASEGT. The CDR3 has 13 residues. The CDR3, as DNA: TGTGCCCTCCGATTGGGGGCCGGGGCTGAAGCTTTCTTT. Translated, it gives CALRLGAGAEAFF.

The chain recombines TRBV9 with TRBJ2-3; TRBD2 aligns across 11 bases. The V segment lost 3 bases and the J segment 4 bases; nucleotides outside the gene matches: 7. Germline CDR1 SGDLS, CDR2 YYNGEE. The length of the CDR3 is 16 residues. The CDR3 nucleotides are TGTGCCAGCAGCGAAGAGACTAGCGGGGTCTCAGATACGCAGTATTTT. It is translated as CASSEETSGVSDTQYF.

Comments on this clone: The sample has other DNA sequences that encode this CDR3 too. The chain links TRBV29-1 to TRBJ1-4, with 10 bases lining up with TRBD1. The germline V gene encodes CDR1 SQVTM and CDR2 ANQGSEA. The V gene end was trimmed by 3 bases and the J gene end by 6 bases; junction bases not matched to a gene: 4. The CDR3 is made up of 14 amino acids. Written as DNA, the CDR3 is TGCAGCGTTGAGGGGACAGGGGTGGATGAAAAACTGTTTTTT. It yields the protein CSVEGTGVDEKLFF.

The V gene is TRBV4-2, the J gene TRBJ2-3, with 11 positions matching TRBD2. The J segment lost 3 bases and the V segment lost 0 bases, leaving 8 bases of the junction unmatched. Per germline, CDR1 LGHNA and CDR2 YNFKEQ. The CDR3 loop spans 18 amino acids. In nucleotides, the CDR3 is TGTGCCAGCAGCCAAGAGGGGCCTAGCGGGGGGAAGACAGATACGCAGTATTTT. This gives the protein CASSQEGPSGGKTDTQYF.

The CDR3 nucleotides are TGTGCCAGCAGCCTCCAGGGGGCGCGCAATTCACCCCTCCACTTT. Translation: CASSLQGARNSPLHF. The chain combines TRBV28 with TRBJ1-6; TRBD1 agrees at 8 bases. With 6 bases clipped from V and 7 bases from J, the junction kept 8 bases outside the gene matches. CDR1 and CDR2 (germline): MDHEN, SYDVKM. CDR3 length equals 15 residues. The full variable domain, rest sourced from reference TRBV28 and TRBJ1-6, is DVKVTQSSRYLVKRTGEKVFLECVQDMDHENMFWYRQDPGLGLRLIYFSYDVKMKEKGDIPEGYSVSREKKERFSLILESASTNQTSMYLCASSLQGARNSPLHFGNGTRLTVT.

CDR3: CASSAYRGNEKLFF. CDR3 nucleotide sequence: TGTGCCAGTAGCGCCTACAGGGGTAATGAAAAACTGTTTTTT. The J gene is TRBJ1-4, the V gene TRBV19; 7 bases line up with TRBD1. The CDR3 is 14 amino acids. Germline CDR1 reads LNHDA; CDR2 reads SQIVND (reference sequence). The V gene end was trimmed by 6 bases and the J gene end by 4 bases; junction bases not matched to a gene: 5.

The chain has TRBV29-1 and TRBJ2-5; D not resolved. V lost 1 base and J lost 0, with 6 bases in between. The CDR3 spans 13 residues. Germline V CDR1 and CDR2: SQVTM, ANQGSEA. CDR3 sequence reads: CSVEALYQETQYF. CDR3 in DNA: TGCAGCGTTGAAGCACTGTACCAAGAGACCCAGTACTTC. Combining the CDR3 with reference TRBV29-1 and TRBJ2-5 gives the whole variable domain SAVISQKPSRDICQRGTSLTIQCQVDSQVTMMFWYRQQPGQSLTLIATANQGSEATYESGFVIDKFPISRPNLTFSTLTVSNMSPEDSSIYLCSVEALYQETQYFGPGTRLLVL.

The rearrangement uses TRBV6-5 and TRBJ1-2, with TRBD1 matching 7 bases. J lost 8 bases, V lost 6 bases, and 9 bases had no gene match. Per the germline V gene, CDR1 is MNHEY and CDR2 is SVGAGI. The CDR3 consists of 13 residues. CDR3 loop: CASSREGGRGYTF. CDR3 DNA: TGTGCCAGCAGCCGCGAAGGGGGCAGGGGCTACACCTTC.

This chain joins TRBV27 and TRBJ2-1; TRBD1 matches at 7 bases. Germline V CDR1 and CDR2: MNHEY, SMNVEV (reference sequence). The CDR3 is 12 residues long. The junction had 6 bases not matched to a gene; V was cut back by 4 bases and J by 12 bases. CDR3 DNA: TGTGCCAGCAGTTATGACAGGGTGAGGCAGTTCTTC. Residues: CASSYDRVRQFF.

CDR3 in DNA: TGTGCCAGCAGTCAATTGAGCGGGCAGTACTTC. Translation: CASSQLSGQYF. This rearrangement joins TRBV6-5 to TRBJ2-7, with a weak D call TRBD2 (5 bases). V dropped 5 bases and J dropped 9 bases, with 11 bases sitting between them. CDR3 length equals 11 residues. Per the germline V gene, CDR1 is MNHEY and CDR2 is SVGAGI.

The chain uses TRBV7-2 and TRBJ2-3; D is unresolved. CDR1 is SGHTA and CDR2 is FQGNSA in the germline V gene. Trimming pared 4 bases from V and 0 bases from J, leaving 11 bases between. The CDR3 spans 15 residues. CDR3 DNA sequence: TGTGCCAGCAGCTCCAGTCACGCTAGCACAGATACGCAGTATTTT. It translates to CASSSSHASTDTQYF.

In this sample, this clone turned up a few times. The same CDR3 arises from other DNA sequences in this sample as well. This chain links TRBV27 with TRBJ2-7, with a possible D match to TRBD1 (6 bases). Germline CDR1 reads MNHEY; CDR2 reads SMNVEV (reference sequence). V was clipped by 8 bases and J by 3 bases, with 14 bases between them. CDR3 size: 13 residues. Written as DNA, the CDR3 is TGTGCCAGCCGTCCGGGACATTACTACGAGCAGTACTTC. Translated: CASRPGHYYEQYF.

On this clone itself: A junction boundary mismatches the germline segment, possibly from a read error. This chain connects TRBV7-2 to TRBJ2-4, with 7 bases identical to TRBD1. The CDR3 is 13 amino acids. CDR1 and CDR2 from the germline V gene are SGHTA and FQGNSA. The CDR3 DNA reads as TGTGCCAGCAGGGGGACAGCCCAAAACATTCAGTACTTC. It yields the protein CASRGTAQNIQYF.

The chain links TRBV25-1 to TRBJ2-2; 10 bases are shared with TRBD2. CDR3 length: 17 residues. CDR1 and CDR2 from the germline V gene are MGHDK and SYGVNS. The ends lost 2 bases at V and 6 bases at J; junction bases unmatched: 9. The CDR3 DNA reads as TGTGCCAGCAGTGAAACCCTAGCGGGAGAGGGGGCCGGGGAGCTGTTTTTT. Residues: CASSETLAGEGAGELFF.